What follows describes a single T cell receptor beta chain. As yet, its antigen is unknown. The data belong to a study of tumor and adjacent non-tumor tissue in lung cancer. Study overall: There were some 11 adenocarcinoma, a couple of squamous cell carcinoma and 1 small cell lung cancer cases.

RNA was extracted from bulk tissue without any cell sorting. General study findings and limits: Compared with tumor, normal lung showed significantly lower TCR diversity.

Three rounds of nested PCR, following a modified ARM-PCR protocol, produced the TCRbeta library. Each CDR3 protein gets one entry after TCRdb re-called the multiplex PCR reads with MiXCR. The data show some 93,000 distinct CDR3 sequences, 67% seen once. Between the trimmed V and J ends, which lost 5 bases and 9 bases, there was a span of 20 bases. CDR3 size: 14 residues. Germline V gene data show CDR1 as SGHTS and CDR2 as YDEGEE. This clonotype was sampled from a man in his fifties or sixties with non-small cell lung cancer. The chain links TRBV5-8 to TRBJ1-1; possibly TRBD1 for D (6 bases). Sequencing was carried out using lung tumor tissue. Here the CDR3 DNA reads TGTGCCAGCAGACTCGATCAGGGGACGTTACAAGCTTTCTTT. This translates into CASRLDQGTLQAFF.